This T cell receptor beta chain derives from a study of neurological immune-mediated disorders (dated by TCRdb to the late 2010s). Study-level background: Using UMI-based sequencing, the study compared peripheral blood TCR-beta repertoires from patients with HTLV-I-associated myelopathy (HAM/TSP), patients with multiple sclerosis, and healthy controls. The cohort was made up of approximately 71 subjects, consisting of around 14 HAM/TSP patients, about 35 multiple sclerosis patients and about 20 healthy controls. The roughly 100 TCR-beta libraries included longitudinal samples, technical triplicates and paired sorted CD4+ and CD8+ T-cell subsets alongside PBMC samples. The investigation overall reported the following: Across subjects, expanded clones never shared an identical CDR3 amino acid sequence, which suggests that the TCR-beta repertoires in every group were private. TCR clonal expansion was greatest in HAM/TSP patients and smallest in MS patients, who ranked below even healthy controls.

For unsorted PBMC libraries, 2 million PBMCs were used after storage in RNAlater at -80 degrees C until RNA extraction. Peripheral blood was subjected to Ficoll-Hypaque density gradient centrifugation to isolate PBMCs, which were then cryopreserved in liquid nitrogen. This clonotype was counted at least ten times. It lacks a known antigen. The input lacks base qualities; no much larger clone sits a single base away. cDNA was synthesized by template-switch 5'RACE using a primer with a 10-nucleotide random unique molecular identifier that tagged each TCR transcript. Every sequencing run yielded over 190 million TCR-beta sequences covering 15-18 subjects. The RNeasy kit was used to extract total RNA. Using the KAPA Real-time Library Amplification kit, TCR-beta VDJ regions were amplified with primers for the TCR constant region and the 5'RACE anchor. A first PCR added sample indexes and Illumina adaptors, after which a second PCR increased the library yield. After Ampure bead purification, the TCR product of roughly 650 bp was size-selected on a 2% E-gel SizeSelection system. Library quality was checked on a Bioanalyzer, concentration was measured with Qubit, and libraries were quantified with the Kapa Library Quantification kit before pooling. Paired-end 2 x 150 bp sequencing of the libraries was performed on an Illumina HiSeq 2500. To increase sequence diversity, roughly 24-31% phiX was spiked into each library pool. The original methods were these. The UMI-based MiGEC pipeline processed quality-filtered reads and removed over 75% of raw TCR sequences during error correction. VDJ genes were aligned to IMGT germline references, and each clonotype was defined by a unique CDR3 amino acid sequence together with V-J genes. Clonal expansion, Shannon diversity, and CDR3 relatedness (CalcPairwiseDistances, ClusterSamples) were evaluated with VDJtools, and phylogenetic trees were built with CLCbio workbench. A clone was classed as expanded if it had 8 or more unique UMIs, a cutoff based on coefficient-of-variation modelling across technical triplicates. TCRdb trimmed public reads at Q25 via fastp, called clones via MiXCR and kept in-frame beta chains. CDR3 protein duplicates are merged, each entry listing the most common genes and DNA. The V and J calls and clone size are TCRdb's, not the authors'. The sample contains about 59,000 distinct CDR3 sequences, over 9.5% of them found a single time. The ten largest clones add up to about 10% of the sample.

The germline V gene sets CDR1 to SGHVS and CDR2 to FNYEAQ. The CDR3 runs 14 amino acids, cysteine and phenylalanine included. The read is trimmed to its CDR3 DNA, 42 bases read in frame from base 1. The germline ends are 9 bases apart after V is trimmed by 1 base and J by 4 bases. Specimen: PBMCs. The chain employs TRBV7-6 and TRBJ2-3; the D gene cannot be named for sure. The TCR was taken from an older woman with HTLV-1-associated myelopathy (HAM/TSP). At the DNA level, the sequence is TGTGCCAGCAGCTTAGGTGGGGTCTCAGATACGCAGTATTTT. It encodes CASSLGGVSDTQYF.